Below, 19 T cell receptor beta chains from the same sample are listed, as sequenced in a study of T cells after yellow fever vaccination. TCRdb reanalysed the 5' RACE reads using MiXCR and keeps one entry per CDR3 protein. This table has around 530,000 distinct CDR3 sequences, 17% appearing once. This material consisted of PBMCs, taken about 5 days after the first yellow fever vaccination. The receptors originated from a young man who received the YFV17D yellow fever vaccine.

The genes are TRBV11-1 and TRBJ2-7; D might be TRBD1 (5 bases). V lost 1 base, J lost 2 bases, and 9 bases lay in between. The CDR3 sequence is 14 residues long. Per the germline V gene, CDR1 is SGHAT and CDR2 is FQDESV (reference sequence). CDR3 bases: TGTGCCAGCAGCTTAGGACAGATGACCTACGAGCAGTACGTC. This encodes CASSLGQMTYEQYV.

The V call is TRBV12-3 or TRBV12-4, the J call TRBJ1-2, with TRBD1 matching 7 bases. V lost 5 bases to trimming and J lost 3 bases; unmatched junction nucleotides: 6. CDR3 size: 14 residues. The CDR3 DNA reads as TGTGCCAGCAGTAAGATAACAGGGGACTATGGCTACACCTTC. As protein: CASSKITGDYGYTF.

The CDR3 loop reads CASSLPPGQGYNEQFF. CDR3 DNA sequence: TGTGCCAGCAGCTTACCCCCGGGACAGGGATACAATGAGCAGTTCTTC. The V and J genes are TRBV7-9 and TRBJ2-1; TRBD1 matches 9 bases. Germline V gene data show CDR1 as SEHNR and CDR2 as FQNEAQ (reference sequence). The CDR3 spans 16 residues. Trimming at V came to 2 bases and at J to 4 bases, leaving 6 bases not matched to a gene. The entire variable domain, with the rest obtained from reference TRBV7-9 and TRBJ2-1, is as follows: DTGVSQNPRHKITKRGQNVTFRCDPISEHNRLYWYRQTLGQGPEFLTYFQNEAQLEKSRLLSDRFSAERPKGSFSTLEIQRTEQGDSAMYLCASSLPPGQGYNEQFFGPGTRLTVL.

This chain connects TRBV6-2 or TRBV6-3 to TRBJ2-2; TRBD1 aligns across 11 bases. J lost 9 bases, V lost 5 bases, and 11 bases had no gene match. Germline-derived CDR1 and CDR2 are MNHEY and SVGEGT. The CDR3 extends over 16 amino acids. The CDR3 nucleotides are TGTGCCAGCAGTACCCCCGGGACAGGGGGTCCTCGGGAGCTGTTTTTT. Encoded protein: CASSTPGTGGPRELFF.

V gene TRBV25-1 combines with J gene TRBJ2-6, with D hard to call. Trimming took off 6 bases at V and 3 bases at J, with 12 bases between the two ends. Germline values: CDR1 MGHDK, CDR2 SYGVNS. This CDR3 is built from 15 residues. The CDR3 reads CASRGWVVGANVLTF. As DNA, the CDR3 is TGTGCCAGCAGGGGGTGGGTAGTTGGGGCCAACGTCCTGACTTTC. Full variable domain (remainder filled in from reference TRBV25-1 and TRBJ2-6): EADIYQTPRYLVIGTGKKITLECSQTMGHDKMYWYQQDPGMELHLIHYSYGVNSTEKGDLSSESTVSRIRTEHFPLTLESARPSHTSQYLCASRGWVVGANVLTFGAGSRLTVL.

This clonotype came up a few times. For the CDR3, the DNA is TGTGCCAGCAGCTTATGGGGAGGAGGGGCGAACACCGGGGAGCTGTTTTTT. It translates to CASSLWGGGANTGELFF. J is TRBJ2-2 and V is TRBV11-2; D possibly corresponds to TRBD2 (6 bases). The V end lost 2 bases, the J end lost 0 bases, and 13 bases lay between the germline ends. This CDR3 region has 17 residues. CDR1 is SGHAT, CDR2 FQNNGV, per germline. Full variable domain (outside the CDR3, taken from reference TRBV11-2 and TRBJ2-2): EAGVAQSPRYKIIEKRQSVAFWCNPISGHATLYWYQQILGQGPKLLIQFQNNGVVDDSQLPKDRFSAERLKGVDSTLKIQPAKLEDSAVYLCASSLWGGGANTGELFFGEGSRLTVL.

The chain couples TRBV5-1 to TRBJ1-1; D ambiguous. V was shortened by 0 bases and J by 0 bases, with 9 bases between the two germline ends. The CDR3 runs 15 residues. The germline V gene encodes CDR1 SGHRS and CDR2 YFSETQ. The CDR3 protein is CASSLEATLNTEAFF. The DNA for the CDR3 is TGCGCCAGCAGCTTGGAAGCCACGTTGAACACTGAAGCTTTCTTT.

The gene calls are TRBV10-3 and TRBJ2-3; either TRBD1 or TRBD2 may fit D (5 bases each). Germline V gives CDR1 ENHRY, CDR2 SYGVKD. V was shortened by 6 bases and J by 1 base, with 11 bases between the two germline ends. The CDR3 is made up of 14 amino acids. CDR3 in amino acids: CAIRGDRGTDTQYF. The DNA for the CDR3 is TGTGCCATCAGGGGGGATCGAGGCACAGATACGCAGTATTTT.

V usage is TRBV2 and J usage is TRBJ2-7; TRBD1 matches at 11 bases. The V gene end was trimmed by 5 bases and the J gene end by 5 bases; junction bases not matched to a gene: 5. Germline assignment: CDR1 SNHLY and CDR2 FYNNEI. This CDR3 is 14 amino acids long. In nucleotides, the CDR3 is TGTGCCAGCAGTAAGGACAGGGGGCTCGACGAGCAGTACTTC. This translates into CASSKDRGLDEQYF.

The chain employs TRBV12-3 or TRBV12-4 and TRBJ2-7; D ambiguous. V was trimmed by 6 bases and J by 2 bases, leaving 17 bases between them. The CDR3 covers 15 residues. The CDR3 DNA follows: TGTGCCAGCAGCCCCGAGGCCCGGCAGGCCTACGAGCAGTACTTC. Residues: CASSPEARQAYEQYF.

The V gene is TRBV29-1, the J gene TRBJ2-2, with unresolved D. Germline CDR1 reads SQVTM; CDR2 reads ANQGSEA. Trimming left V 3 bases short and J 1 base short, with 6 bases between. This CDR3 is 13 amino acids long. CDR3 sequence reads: CSVDQQNTGELFF. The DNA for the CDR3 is TGCAGCGTTGATCAACAGAACACCGGGGAGCTGTTTTTT.

The CDR3 nucleotides read TGCGCCAGCAGTTCTCCCTTCGGGGGGCCCAGCTCCTACAATGAGCAGTTCTTC. This gives the protein CASSSPFGGPSSYNEQFF. J is TRBJ2-1 and V is TRBV5-1; weak D call: TRBD2 (7 bases). This CDR3 spans 18 amino acids. Germline V gene data show CDR1 as SGHRS and CDR2 as YFSETQ. Trimming removed 5 bases at V and 0 bases at J, with 21 bases between.

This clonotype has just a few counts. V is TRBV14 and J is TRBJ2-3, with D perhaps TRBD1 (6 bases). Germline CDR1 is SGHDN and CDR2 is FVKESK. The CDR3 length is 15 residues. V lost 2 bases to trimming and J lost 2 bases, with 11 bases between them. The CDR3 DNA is TGTGCCAGCAGCCAATGGGGGCGCCTCACAGATACGCAGTATTTT. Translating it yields CASSQWGRLTDTQYF.

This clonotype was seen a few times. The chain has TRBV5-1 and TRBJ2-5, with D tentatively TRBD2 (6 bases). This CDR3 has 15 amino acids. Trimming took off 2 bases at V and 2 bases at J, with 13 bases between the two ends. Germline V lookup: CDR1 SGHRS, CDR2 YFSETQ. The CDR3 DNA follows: TGCGCCAGCAGCTTCCAAGGGCTAGCGCAAGAGACCCAGTACTTC. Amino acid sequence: CASSFQGLAQETQYF.

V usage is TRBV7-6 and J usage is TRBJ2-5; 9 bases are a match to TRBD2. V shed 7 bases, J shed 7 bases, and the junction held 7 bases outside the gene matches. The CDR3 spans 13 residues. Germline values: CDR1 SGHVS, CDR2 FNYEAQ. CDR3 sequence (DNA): TGTGCCAGCACTAGCGGGGCCGCAGGGACCCAGTACTTC. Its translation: CASTSGAAGTQYF.

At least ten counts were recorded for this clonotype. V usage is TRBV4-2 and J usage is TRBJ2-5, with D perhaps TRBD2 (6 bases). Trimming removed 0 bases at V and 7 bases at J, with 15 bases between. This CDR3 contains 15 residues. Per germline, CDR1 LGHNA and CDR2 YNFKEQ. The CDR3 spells CASSQEGPAGLTQYF. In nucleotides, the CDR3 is TGTGCCAGCAGCCAAGAGGGCCCGGCGGGGTTGACCCAGTACTTC.

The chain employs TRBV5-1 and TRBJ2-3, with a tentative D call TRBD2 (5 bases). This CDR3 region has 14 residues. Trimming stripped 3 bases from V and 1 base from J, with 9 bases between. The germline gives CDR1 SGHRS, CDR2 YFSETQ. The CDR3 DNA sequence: TGCGCCAGCAGCTCGGGGTACGGCACAGATACGCAGTATTTT. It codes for CASSSGYGTDTQYF.

The CDR3 bases are TGTGCCTGGAGTGTAGCGGGGGCCTCAAGGGAGTACGAGCAGTACTTC. Translated, it gives CAWSVAGASREYEQYF. The V call is TRBV30, the J call TRBJ2-7, with TRBD2 matching over 8 bases. V shed 0 bases, J shed 4 bases, and the junction held 11 bases outside the gene matches. Germline V gene lookup returns CDR1 GTSNPN and CDR2 SVGIG (reference sequence). The CDR3 covers 16 residues.

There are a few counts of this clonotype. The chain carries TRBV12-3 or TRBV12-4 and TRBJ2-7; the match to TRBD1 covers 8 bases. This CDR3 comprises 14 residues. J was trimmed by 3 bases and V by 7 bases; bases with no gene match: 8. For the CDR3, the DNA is TGTGCCAGCAAAGCCGGGACAGGTCACTACGAGCAGTACTTC. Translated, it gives CASKAGTGHYEQYF.